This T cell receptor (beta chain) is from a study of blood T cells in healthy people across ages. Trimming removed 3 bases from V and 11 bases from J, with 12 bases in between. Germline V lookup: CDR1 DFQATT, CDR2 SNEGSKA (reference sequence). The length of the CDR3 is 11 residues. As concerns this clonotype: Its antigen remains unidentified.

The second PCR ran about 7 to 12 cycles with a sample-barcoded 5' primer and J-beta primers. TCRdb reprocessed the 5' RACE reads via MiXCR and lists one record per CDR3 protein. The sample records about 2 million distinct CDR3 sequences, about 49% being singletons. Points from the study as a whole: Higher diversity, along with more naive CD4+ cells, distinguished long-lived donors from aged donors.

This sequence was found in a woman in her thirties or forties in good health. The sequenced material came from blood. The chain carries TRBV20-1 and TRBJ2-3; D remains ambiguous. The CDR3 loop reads CSASIQIGQYF. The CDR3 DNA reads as TGCAGTGCTAGTATCCAGATAGGGCAGTATTTT.